A selection of T cell receptor beta chains follows, all from one sample in a study of T cell responses to AZD1222 COVID-19 vaccine. The assay was immunoSEQ multiplex PCR, and TCRdb's table has in-frame clones only and misses some. The table records more than 95,000 clones, 85% to 90% of them present only once. This material consisted of peripheral blood, taken on day 0 of AZD1222 vaccination. All receptors come from an adult in good health. Each CDR3 is given with its conserved first and last residue. The order of the fields is J gene, V gene, CDR3 protein.

J gene: TRBJ1-6; V gene: TRBV7-9; CDR3 protein: CASSTGPPSPLHF
J gene: TRBJ1-3; V gene: TRBV7-2; CDR3 protein: CASSSTGGLIENTIYF
J gene: TRBJ2-4; V gene: TRBV19; CDR3 protein: CASSMVGTKNIQYF
J gene: TRBJ2-7; V gene: TRBV19; CDR3 protein: CASSMSSGTYEQYF
J gene: TRBJ2-1; V gene: TRBV19; CDR3 protein: CASSIGPPLVSYNEQFF
J gene: TRBJ2-3; V gene: TRBV7-2; CDR3 protein: CASSLALGDTQYF
J gene: TRBJ2-2; V gene: TRBV19; CDR3 protein: CAASPTGGANTGELFF
J gene: TRBJ2-7; V gene: TRBV3-1/TRBV3-2; CDR3 protein: CASSQTLGQGAREQYF
J gene: TRBJ1-6; V gene: TRBV5-1; CDR3 protein: CASSNLPDRVGSPLHF
J gene: TRBJ2-1; V gene: TRBV12-3/TRBV12-4; CDR3 protein: CASSLAGNEQFF
J gene: TRBJ1-6; V gene: TRBV19; CDR3 protein: CASSRTGLWNSPLHF
J gene: TRBJ1-1; V gene: TRBV9; CDR3 protein: CASSVDSVKQAFF
J gene: TRBJ1-5; V gene: TRBV6-2/TRBV6-3; CDR3 protein: CASSYPNRNQPQHF
J gene: TRBJ2-3; V gene: TRBV7-2; CDR3 protein: CASSLDGVSTDTQYF
J gene: TRBJ1-2; V gene: TRBV27; CDR3 protein: CASSLSVNYGYTF
J gene: TRBJ2-7; V gene: TRBV10-3; CDR3 protein: CAISSTGSYEQYF
J gene: TRBJ1-2; V gene: TRBV9; CDR3 protein: CASSVEGKGVYGYTF
J gene: TRBJ2-5; V gene: TRBV12-5; CDR3 protein: CASGPQTSGGRTETQYF
J gene: TRBJ1-1; V gene: TRBV6-1; CDR3 protein: CASSEAWAGRAEAFF
J gene: TRBJ2-3; V gene: TRBV5-1; CDR3 protein: CASSSGTFSRTDTQYF
J gene: TRBJ1-2; V gene: TRBV4-3; CDR3 protein: CASSPARGKPGYTF
J gene: TRBJ1-5; V gene: TRBV2; CDR3 protein: CASRGTDYSNQPQHF
J gene: TRBJ2-1; V gene: TRBV29-1; CDR3 protein: CSAERETWEQFF
J gene: TRBJ2-7; V gene: TRBV7-2; CDR3 protein: CASSSGQAGDYEQYF
J gene: TRBJ2-7; V gene: TRBV5-8; CDR3 protein: CASSLIGTGHEQYF
J gene: TRBJ1-1; V gene: TRBV6-6; CDR3 protein: CASSSKNVGAFF
J gene: TRBJ1-1; V gene: TRBV27; CDR3 protein: CASSLSGTGGKAFF
J gene: TRBJ2-2; V gene: TRBV19; CDR3 protein: CASSKPLRANTGELFF
J gene: TRBJ2-3; V gene: TRBV28; CDR3 protein: CASTQRDTQYF
J gene: TRBJ1-6; V gene: TRBV4-3; CDR3 protein: CASSQDIFGQGDNSPLHF
J gene: TRBJ2-1; V gene: TRBV24-1; CDR3 protein: CATSDAHQTSGGPNEQFF
J gene: TRBJ2-5; V gene: TRBV19; CDR3 protein: CASSPRLYQETQYF
J gene: TRBJ1-6; V gene: TRBV7-3; CDR3 protein: CASSSDRNNSPLHF
J gene: TRBJ2-7; V gene: TRBV21-1; CDR3 protein: CASSKAPGQGPYEQYF
J gene: TRBJ1-2; V gene: TRBV10-3; CDR3 protein: CAISESYYQGSGYTF
J gene: TRBJ2-7; V gene: TRBV27; CDR3 protein: CASSLGLGGTTYEQYF
J gene: TRBJ2-2; V gene: TRBV29-1; CDR3 protein: CSVEGWVGELFF
J gene: TRBJ2-2; V gene: TRBV18; CDR3 protein: CASSPGPRELFF
J gene: TRBJ1-1; V gene: TRBV28; CDR3 protein: CASSLPTGNTEAFF
J gene: TRBJ2-7; V gene: TRBV13; CDR3 protein: CASSLWGSYEQYF
J gene: TRBJ2-7; V gene: TRBV4-1; CDR3 protein: CASSQDKTGAYEQYF
J gene: TRBJ2-3; V gene: TRBV7-2; CDR3 protein: CASSSGAPENWGTDTQYF